Listed below are T cell receptor beta chains from one sample, sequenced in a study of blood T cell repertoires in COVID-19. Sequencing used immunoSEQ multiplex PCR; TCRdb keeps in-frame clones, though not all of them. The repertoire includes about 250,000 clones, roughly 85% of them detected once, and approximately 8.6% sits in the top ten. The sequenced material came from PBMCs or T cells enriched from blood (not recorded which). These receptor sequences come from a woman aged 45-65 years with acute COVID-19. The conserved cysteine and the conserved F or W are not part of the CDR3 here. The order of the fields is J gene, V gene, CDR3 protein.

TRBJ1-1 TRBV4-3 ASSQVQSTIEAF
TRBJ1-2 TRBV10-3 AITGDAGAERGYT
TRBJ2-2 TRBV2 ASQNTGELF
TRBJ1-2 TRBV25-1 ANDPAAGYT
TRBJ2-7 TRBV9 ASSPDGGASYEQY
TRBJ1-1 TRBV4-1 ASSPGQVPEAF
TRBJ1-2 TRBV5-1 ASSLGSSNYGYT
TRBJ2-3 TRBV4-2 ASSQDEGGGPADTQY
TRBJ2-1 TRBV7-9 ASSLARVTGAEQF
TRBJ1-3 TRBV15 ATSRVGGSGNTIY
TRBJ2-7 TRBV18 ASSPSRDSEQY
TRBJ1-4 TRBV30 AWSEGAAEKLF
TRBJ2-3 TRBV5-1 ASSLGGPSTDTQY
TRBJ1-2 TRBV6-5 ASSRGNPTKGYT
TRBJ1-2 TRBV11-3 ASSLLCREAFYGYT
TRBJ2-7 TRBV5-1 ASSPGTVFYEQY
TRBJ2-3 TRBV7-2 ASRPPGLAGRTDTQY
TRBJ1-5 TRBV2 ASSEGRKQGNQPQH
TRBJ2-1 TRBV6-4 ASSVAGGAQF
TRBJ2-5 TRBV3-1/TRBV3-2 ASSQGGTGGSSETQY
TRBJ1-5 TRBV6-5 ASRPEEANQPQH
TRBJ1-1 TRBV13 ASSSIQGKRFAEAF
TRBJ1-1 TRBV10-3 AISGREMNTEAF
TRBJ1-2 TRBV5-7 ASSLRHRASNYGYT
TRBJ1-6 TRBV3-1/TRBV3-2 ASSQGGTGSYNSPLH
TRBJ1-3 TRBV28 ASSSDSPSSGNTIY
TRBJ1-2 TRBV19 ASSIAAGVDGYT
TRBJ1-3 TRBV11-2 ASSLMTVSGNTIY
TRBJ2-5 TRBV7-2 ASSLSREETQY
TRBJ2-1 TRBV6-2/TRBV6-3 ASSYRAGGFSYNEQF
TRBJ2-7 TRBV29-1 SVPGEGIYEQY
TRBJ2-2 TRBV5-1 ASSLYGEGTGELF
TRBJ2-2 TRBV9 ASSVGQGGTGELF
TRBJ1-1 TRBV14 ASSQVRQGNEAF
TRBJ2-3 TRBV11-2 ASSLSAGPADTQY
TRBJ2-1 TRBV7-9 ASSWTPRDEQF
TRBJ2-6 TRBV5-8 ASSLELGQSSGANVLT
TRBJ1-3 TRBV30 AWSPLVGTQDTIY
TRBJ2-7 TRBV7-8 ASSFGTGLFEQY
TRBJ1-1 TRBV20-1 SARGRTEAF
TRBJ2-5 TRBV9 ASSTRTGQLQETQY
TRBJ2-7 TRBV3-1/TRBV3-2 ASSLRQGAFYEQY
TRBJ1-1 TRBV13 ASSPWDRGRGAF
TRBJ1-1 TRBV2 ASLVEAQAF
TRBJ2-7 TRBV28 ASGQNRGSAEQY
TRBJ1-1 TRBV6-5 ASYGQMGTEAF